This T cell receptor beta chain was recorded in a study of regulatory T cells in long-lasting Graves disease. A few counts support this clonotype. Indicated time point: newly diagnosed GD, antithyroid drugs for less than 3 months. The TCR library was made from RNA extracted from PBMCs. The authors built TCR beta libraries using iRepertoire HTBI primers and Arm-PCR of CDR3 regions. In TCRdb, the multiplex PCR reads were re-called with MiXCR into one record per CDR3 protein. The table has 450,000 to 700,000 distinct CDR3 sequences, approximately 13% seen once. These data were also reused for a study on T cells in Graves' hyperthyroidism and ophthalmopathy.

The sequence was obtained from a man aged 25 to 45 with Graves disease. The sample was peripheral blood mononuclear cells (PBMCs), taken at new diagnosis, from a patient treated with antithyroid drugs.

CDR3: CSARDGDSNYGYTF. The CDR3 DNA is TGCAGTGCTAGAGATGGGGACAGTAACTATGGCTACACCTTC. This chain joins TRBV20-1 and TRBJ1-2; 7 nucleotides agree with TRBD1. CDR3 length: 14 amino acids. J gave up 1 base and V 0 bases, and 2 bases lay outside the gene matches. Germline V gene data show CDR1 as DFQATT and CDR2 as SNEGSKA (reference sequence).